This T cell receptor beta chain was profiled in a study of cytomegalovirus exposure and HLA in healthy donors. Researchers ran the PCR with 60 Vbeta and 13 Jbeta primers. Produced via immunoSEQ multiplex PCR; TCRdb's table is partial and in-frame only. This sample's table has tens of thousands of clones. As concerns this clone: Its target is unknown.

Germline assignment: CDR1 GTSNPN and CDR2 SVGIG (reference sequence). CDR3 length equals 13 residues. V lost 5 bases and J 2 bases, leaving 12 bases between the germline ends. Study conclusions and caveats: Cytomegalovirus status was reportedly diagnosed by the classifier with high sensitivity and specificity.

The chain is built from TRBV30 and TRBJ1-2; D is perhaps TRBD1 (6 bases). The sequencing sample was made of PBMCs. The TCR originated in a man between 18 and 29 years old in good health and CMV-seropositive. The CDR3 sequence: CAWSWQGNYGYTF. CDR3 DNA: TGTGCCTGGTCTTGGCAGGGGAACTATGGCTACACCTTC. The variable domain in full, with the rest retrieved from reference TRBV30 and TRBJ1-2, is SQTIHQWPATLVQPVGSPLSLECTVEGTSNPNLYWYRQAAGRGLQLLFYSVGIGQISSEVPQNLSASRPQDRQFILSSKKLLLSDSGFYLCAWSWQGNYGYTFGSGTRLTVV.